This T cell receptor beta chain is from a study of beta chain features in type 1 diabetes (dated by TCRdb to 2016 to 2019). Looking at the study overall: Mean age, gender distribution, total cell number and subset yield did not differ between patients and healthy donors. A total of roughly 100 million sorted cells were examined across all samples, and the number of cells per subset was strongly correlated with RNA yield. In the study, recently diagnosed type 1 diabetes patients and matched healthy donors were compared on the TCRB repertoires of their sorted circulating CD4+ T cell subsets. Regulatory and stem cell-like memory subsets were obtained from only 8 patients and roughly 8 healthy donors, while naive and central memory subsets were obtained from all 30 or so donors.

The paper's findings and limits, for the study overall: Because small numbers of individuals were included in the HLA sub-analyses, any influence of HLA type on TCRB rearrangement was left unresolved. Naive, central memory and regulatory TCRB repertoires appeared to be more similar among patients than among healthy donors. PCR may preferentially amplify shorter templates, but because patient and control samples were amplified and corrected together, any resulting skew would affect both groups equally. Patients with type 1 diabetes made fewer insertions and deleted more nucleotides at VDJ recombination sites, implying thymic rearrangement abnormalities. Because cDNA was sequenced instead of genomic DNA, highly expressing activated cells could be over-represented, though the groups showed no difference in activation or CD3 levels. Type 1 diabetes patients showed a moderate but significant shortening of TCRB CDR3 length in all four CD4+ subsets.

Remarks on this clone: Its antigen is not yet known. No quality values exist for individual bases; no much larger clone is one base distant.

The High Capacity cDNA Reverse Transcription Kit was used to reverse transcribe all of the isolated RNA, meaning that expressed TCRB transcripts were what got sequenced. Deep immunoSEQ sequencing was applied to naive, central memory and regulatory T cell samples, giving an average of roughly 3.3 million total reads per sample. After sorted cells were lysed in RLT buffer, RNA was extracted with DNase-treated RNeasy Micro or Mini kits, with the choice depending on cell number. Each cell subset was processed on its own to prevent cross-contamination, while patient and healthy donor samples were processed together. The immunoSEQ multiplex PCR was used to amplify TCRB sequences from cDNA, generating 87-bp fragments that spanned the CDR3 region. Sequencing of the amplicons was performed on the Illumina HiSeq platform. On the authors' methods: PCR bias was computationally corrected using synthetic template baselines, reads within Hamming distance 2 were collapsed, and singletons that could not be merged were discarded. By aligning reads against IMGT, V, D and J genes, CDR3 length, and insertions or deletions at six rearrangement sites were assigned. Within each subset, clonotype counts were normalized to sorted cell number, after which true diversity and Gini coefficients were computed with the tcR R package. The overlap coefficient, calculated on TCRB nucleotide sequences, was used to quantify repertoire sharing. Out-of-frame TCRB sequences from naive cells were analyzed as a proxy for the pre-selection repertoire. TCRdb took this table from immuneACCESS and kept in-frame rearrangements with V and J called. Such tables lack part of the clones; where checked against another copy, unresolved V genes explain under half of the gap, and the rest is unexplained. D and trimming come from the DNA, and the V and J calls and clone size come from that table. In all, the sample holds under 300,000 clones, and 16% of those were seen once. About 0.08% of the sample rests with the top ten.

Looking up the germline V gene yields CDR1 MNHEY and CDR2 SVGAGI. A distance of 22 bases separates the germline ends of V and J, which lose 6 bases and 13 bases respectively. From the cysteine through the phenylalanine, the CDR3 covers 14 amino acids. The kept DNA is CDR3 alone, 42 bases in frame from the first base. A single peripheral blood draw of roughly 0.11 L on average was collected from each donor into heparinised tubes. A BD FACSAria II and a panel including CD45RO, CCR7, CD25, CD127, CD95 and CD27 were used to sort naive, central memory, regulatory and stem cell-like memory CD4+ T cells. Purity was above 95% for every sorted population. PBMCs were separated immediately by Lymphoprep density gradient centrifugation and were stained directly, without being cultured. Samples were stained and sorted in pairs, with one healthy donor and one patient per experiment, so that batch effects were minimized.

The clonotype originates from a man aged 30 to 45 with type 1 diabetes. Here the chain combines TRBV6-5 and TRBJ2-1; the D gene is possibly TRBD1 or TRBD2, each agreeing over 5 bases. Sequencing was carried out using naive CD4+ T cells from blood. The label giving this sample's cell subset or site can be read as: true naive CD4+ T cells. CDR3 region: CASREGDRYGQQFF. The bases read TGTGCCAGCAGGGAAGGGGACCGCTATGGACAACAGTTCTTC.